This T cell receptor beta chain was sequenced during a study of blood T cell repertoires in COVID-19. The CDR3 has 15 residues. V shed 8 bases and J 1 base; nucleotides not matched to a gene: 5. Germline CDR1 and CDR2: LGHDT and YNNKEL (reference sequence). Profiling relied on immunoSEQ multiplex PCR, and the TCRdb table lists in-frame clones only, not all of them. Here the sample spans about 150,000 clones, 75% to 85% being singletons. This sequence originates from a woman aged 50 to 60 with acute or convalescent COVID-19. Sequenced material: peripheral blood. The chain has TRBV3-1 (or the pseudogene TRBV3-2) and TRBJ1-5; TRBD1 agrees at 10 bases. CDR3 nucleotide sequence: TGTGCCAGCGGGCAGGGACAGGGGAGCAATCAGCCCCAGCATTTT. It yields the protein CASGQGQGSNQPQHF.